This T cell receptor (beta chain) was recovered during a study of monozygotic twins with inflammatory bowel disease. Study results and caveats: Healthy co-twins exceeded IBD patients in TCRbeta diversity as measured by inverse Simpson. Researchers report that IBD patients shared fewer clonotypes with others than healthy twins, especially amid disease activity.

Concerning this clonotype: The antigen is not known.

Investigators extracted total RNA from whole blood and did not sort T cells. The length of the CDR3 is 16 residues. Germline lookup yields CDR1 LGHNA and CDR2 YSLEER. Template switching appended UMIs that held a 6-nucleotide sample barcode. Following a re-call of the 5' RACE reads, TCRdb has one entry per CDR3 protein and lacks DNA. The sample spans around 450,000 distinct CDR3 sequences; the ten largest clones claim 2% to 3%. Sequencing used blood. This chain uses TRBV4-3 with TRBJ1-4; TCRdb names TRBD1, which stays unverified in the absence of DNA. The TCR was taken from a human donor with ulcerative colitis or Crohn's disease, or a healthy co-twin of an affected twin (not recorded which). The CDR3 here is CASSQDLRGTNEKLFF.